This TCR beta chain was recovered during a study of T cells in Graves' hyperthyroidism and ophthalmopathy. Turning to the study itself: Upon initial diagnosis and before any treatment, peripheral blood was collected. Whole-study results and caveats: Ophthalmopathy, as predicted by the model, came a median 6.5 months after the prediction.

Patients having uncontrolled infection, another autoimmune disease, pregnancy or lactation were not included. PBMCs stemmed from less than 13 ml fresh peripheral blood. There are a few counts of this clonotype. Its antigen is not identified. Authors of the study amplified TCR beta CDR3 regions from RNA transcripts. In the first-round RT-PCR of the TCR CDR3, the HTBI primer set was used. TCRdb analysed the multiplex PCR reads with MiXCR anew, one entry per CDR3 protein. The sample yields about 600,000 distinct CDR3 sequences, 11% to 15% seen once. Source material: blood. This clonotype was sampled from a young woman with Graves' ophthalmopathy.

This CDR3 is CASSPGRERIHTGELFF. CDR3 sequence (DNA): TGTGCCAGCAGCCCCGGTAGGGAGCGGATCCACACCGGGGAGCTGTTTTTT. This chain connects TRBV7-2 to TRBJ2-2; D is perhaps TRBD2 (5 bases). V lost 5 bases to trimming and J lost 3 bases, with 19 bases between them. The CDR3 sequence is 17 residues long. The germline CDR1 and CDR2 sequences are SGHTA and FQGNSA.